This passage covers 10 T cell receptor beta chains from one sample sequenced in a study of neurological immune-mediated disorders. TCRdb reprocessed the 5' RACE reads with MiXCR, giving one entry per CDR3 protein. Of about 82,000 distinct CDR3 sequences in the sample, 2.6% were seen once. The sample taken for sequencing was PBMCs. The source is a woman in her twenties or thirties with multiple sclerosis.

This clonotype was counted many times. The chain recombines TRBV20-1 with TRBJ1-2; TRBD1 aligns across 10 bases. This CDR3 spans 14 amino acids. Losses at the gene ends were 0 bases for V and 8 bases for J; bases not matched to a gene: 6. Per the germline V gene, CDR1 is DFQATT and CDR2 is SNEGSKA (reference sequence). The CDR3 loop is CSARDRGTGDGYTF. In DNA form, the CDR3 reads TGCAGTGCTAGAGATCGCGGGACAGGGGACGGCTACACCTTC.

This clonotype was seen many times. V gene TRBV20-1 combines with J gene TRBJ2-7; no definite D call. The V end lost 1 base, the J end lost 3 bases, and 10 bases lay between the germline ends. The CDR3 has 13 amino acids. Germline V gives CDR1 DFQATT, CDR2 SNEGSKA (reference sequence). The CDR3 spells CSARGHTDYEQYF. CDR3 nucleotides: TGCAGTGCTAGAGGACACACTGACTACGAGCAGTACTTC.

In its sample, this clonotype was seen many times. The gene calls are TRBV3-1 and TRBJ2-2; TRBD1 might be the D (5 bases). This CDR3 is built from 15 residues. Looked up from germline, CDR1 is LGHDT and CDR2 is YNNKEL (reference sequence). V lost 4 bases and J lost 0, with 9 bases in between. The CDR3 DNA reads as TGTGCCAGCAGCCGCAGGGTTTCGAACACCGGGGAGCTGTTTTTT. Its translation is CASSRRVSNTGELFF.

In this sample, this clonotype turned up many times. V usage is TRBV25-1 and J usage is TRBJ2-7; D is unclear. Trimming took 6 bases from V and 2 from J, leaving 11 bases between them. Germline CDR1 MGHDK, CDR2 SYGVNS. The CDR3 is made up of 13 amino acids. Here the CDR3 DNA reads TGTGCCAGCAGCCTCGCCGGAACCTACGAGCAGTACTTC. It translates to CASSLAGTYEQYF.

This clonotype has at least ten counts. This chain links TRBV15 with TRBJ1-4; 7 nucleotides line up with TRBD1. Germline assignment: CDR1 LNHNV and CDR2 YYDKDF (reference sequence). Trimming took 1 base from V and 4 from J; bases not matched to a gene: 3. CDR3 length: 15 residues. The DNA of the CDR3 is TGTGCCACCAGCAGAGCGGGACAGAGTAATGAAAAACTGTTTTTT. Its protein is CATSRAGQSNEKLFF.

This clonotype was seen many times. J is TRBJ1-1 and V is TRBV5-6; D gene ambiguous. Germline V lookup: CDR1 SGHDT, CDR2 YYEEEE. The CDR3 spans 14 residues. The V and J ends lost 3 bases and 1 base respectively, with 10 bases between them. The CDR3 reads CASSSMSRNTEAFF. CDR3 nucleotides: TGTGCCAGCAGCTCTATGTCTAGGAACACTGAAGCTTTCTTT. The whole variable domain, filled in from reference TRBV5-6 and TRBJ1-1, reads DAGVTQSPTHLIKTRGQQVTLRCSPKSGHDTVSWYQQALGQGPQFIFQYYEEEERQRGNFPDRFSGHQFPNYSSELNVNALLLGDSALYLCASSSMSRNTEAFFGQGTRLTVV.

This clonotype was seen at least ten times. The CDR3 loop is CASSLTVAYEQYF. CDR3 bases: TGCGCCAGCAGCTTGACGGTGGCCTACGAGCAGTACTTC. The rearrangement joins TRBV5-1 to TRBJ2-7, with D uncertain. V dropped 1 base and J dropped 2 bases, with 7 bases sitting between them. In germline, CDR1 is SGHRS, CDR2 YFSETQ. The CDR3 consists of 13 residues.

This clonotype appeared many times. V and J are TRBV29-1 and TRBJ2-2; TRBD2 matches 9 bases. This CDR3 is 15 amino acids long. The V gene end was trimmed by 2 bases and the J gene end by 0 bases; junction bases not matched to a gene: 1. Germline assignment: CDR1 SQVTM and CDR2 ANQGSEA. This CDR3 reads CSVERTSANTGELFF. The CDR3 nucleotides are TGCAGCGTTGAAAGGACTAGCGCGAACACCGGGGAGCTGTTTTTT.

This clonotype occurred many times. The CDR3 here is CASSTWTGEETQYF. The CDR3 DNA reads TGCGCCAGCTCGACTTGGACAGGGGAAGAGACCCAGTACTTC. V gene TRBV5-1 combines with J gene TRBJ2-5; 9 positions agree with TRBD1. With 7 bases clipped from V and 3 bases from J, the junction kept 7 bases outside the gene matches. This CDR3 has 14 amino acids. Germline CDR1 SGHRS, CDR2 YFSETQ.

There are many counts of this clonotype. The CDR3 sequence: CASSLRHEQYF. DNA for the CDR3: TGTGCCAGCAGTCTTAGACATGAGCAGTACTTC. The chain links TRBV28 to TRBJ2-7; unclear D gene. V shed 5 bases and J shed 7 bases, with 9 bases lying between them. From germline, CDR1 is MDHEN and CDR2 SYDVKM. The length of the CDR3 is 11 residues.